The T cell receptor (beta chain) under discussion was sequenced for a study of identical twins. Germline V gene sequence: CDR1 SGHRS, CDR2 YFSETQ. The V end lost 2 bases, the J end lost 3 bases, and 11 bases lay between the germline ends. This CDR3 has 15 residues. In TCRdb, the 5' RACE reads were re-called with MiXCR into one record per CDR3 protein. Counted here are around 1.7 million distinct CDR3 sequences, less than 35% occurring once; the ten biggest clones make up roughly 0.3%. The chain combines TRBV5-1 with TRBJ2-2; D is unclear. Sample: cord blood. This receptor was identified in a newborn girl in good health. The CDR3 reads CASSLRVLDTGELFF. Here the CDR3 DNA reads TGCGCCAGCAGCTTAAGGGTACTTGACACCGGGGAGCTGTTTTTT.